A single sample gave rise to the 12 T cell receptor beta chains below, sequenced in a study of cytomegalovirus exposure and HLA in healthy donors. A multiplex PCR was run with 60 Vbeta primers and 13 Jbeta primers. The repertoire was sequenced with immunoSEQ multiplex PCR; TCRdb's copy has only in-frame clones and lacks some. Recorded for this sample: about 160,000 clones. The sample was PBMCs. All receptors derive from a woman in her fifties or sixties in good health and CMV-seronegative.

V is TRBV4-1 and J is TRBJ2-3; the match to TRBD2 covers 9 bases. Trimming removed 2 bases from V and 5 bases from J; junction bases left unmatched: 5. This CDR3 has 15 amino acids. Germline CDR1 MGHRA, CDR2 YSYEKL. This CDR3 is CASSQRAGGQDTQYF. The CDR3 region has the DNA TGCGCCAGCAGCCAACGAGCGGGGGGACAAGATACGCAGTATTTT.

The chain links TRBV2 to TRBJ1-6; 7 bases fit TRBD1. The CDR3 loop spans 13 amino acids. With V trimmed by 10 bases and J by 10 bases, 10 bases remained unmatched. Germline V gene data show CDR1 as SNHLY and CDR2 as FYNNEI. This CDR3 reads CAIGQDSGSPLHF. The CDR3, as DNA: TGTGCCATTGGACAGGACAGCGGGTCACCCCTCCACTTT.

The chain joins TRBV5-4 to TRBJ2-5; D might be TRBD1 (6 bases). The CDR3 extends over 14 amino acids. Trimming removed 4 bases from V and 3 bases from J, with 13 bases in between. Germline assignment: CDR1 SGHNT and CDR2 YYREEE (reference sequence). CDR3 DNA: TGTGCCAGCAGCATGGACAGAGTTGAAGAGACCCAGTACTTC. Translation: CASSMDRVEETQYF.

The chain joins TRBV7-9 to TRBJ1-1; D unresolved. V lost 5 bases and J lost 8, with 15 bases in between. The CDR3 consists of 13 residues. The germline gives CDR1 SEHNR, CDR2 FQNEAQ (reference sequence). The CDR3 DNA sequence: TGTGCCAGCAGCCAAAGTTCACAGATAGAAGCTTTCTTT. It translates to CASSQSSQIEAFF.

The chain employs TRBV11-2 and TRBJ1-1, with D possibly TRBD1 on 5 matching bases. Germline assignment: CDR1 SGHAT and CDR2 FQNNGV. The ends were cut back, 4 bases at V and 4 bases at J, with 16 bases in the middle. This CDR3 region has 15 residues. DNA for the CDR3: TGTGCCAGCAGCTCGAGTCGGAAAGGGGCCACTGAAGCTTTCTTT. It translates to CASSSSRKGATEAFF.

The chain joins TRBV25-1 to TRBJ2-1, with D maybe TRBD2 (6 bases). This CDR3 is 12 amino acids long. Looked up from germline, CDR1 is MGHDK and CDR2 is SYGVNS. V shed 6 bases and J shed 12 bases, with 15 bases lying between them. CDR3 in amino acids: CASRGDSRWQFF. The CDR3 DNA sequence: TGTGCCAGCAGGGGGGACTCCCGGTGGCAGTTCTTC.

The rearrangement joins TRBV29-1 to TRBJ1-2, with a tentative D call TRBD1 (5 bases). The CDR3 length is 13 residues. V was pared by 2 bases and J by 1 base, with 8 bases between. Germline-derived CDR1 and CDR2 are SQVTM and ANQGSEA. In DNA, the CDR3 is TGCAGCGTTGAAAACAGGATTAACTATGGCTACACCTTC. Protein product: CSVENRINYGYTF.

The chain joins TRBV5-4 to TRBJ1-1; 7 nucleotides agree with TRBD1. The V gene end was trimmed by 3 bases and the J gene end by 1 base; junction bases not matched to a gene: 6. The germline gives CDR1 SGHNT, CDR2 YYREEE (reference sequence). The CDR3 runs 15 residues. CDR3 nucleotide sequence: TGTGCCAGCAGCTCAACCAACAGGGGGAACACTGAAGCTTTCTTT. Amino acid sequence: CASSSTNRGNTEAFF.

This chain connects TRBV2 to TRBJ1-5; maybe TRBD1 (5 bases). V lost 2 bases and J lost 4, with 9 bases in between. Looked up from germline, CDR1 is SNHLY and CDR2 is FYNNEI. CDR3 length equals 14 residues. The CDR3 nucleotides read TGTGCCAGCAGTGAATCAGGGAGGAATCAGCCCCAGCATTTT. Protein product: CASSESGRNQPQHF.

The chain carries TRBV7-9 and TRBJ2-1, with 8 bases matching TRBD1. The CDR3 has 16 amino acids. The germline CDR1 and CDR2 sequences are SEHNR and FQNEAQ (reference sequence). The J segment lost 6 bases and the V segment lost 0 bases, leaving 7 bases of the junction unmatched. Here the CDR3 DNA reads TGTGCCAGCAGCTTAGCTACAGGGGGATGGGGCAATGAGCAGTTCTTC. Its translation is CASSLATGGWGNEQFF. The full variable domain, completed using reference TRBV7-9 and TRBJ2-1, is DTGVSQNPRHKITKRGQNVTFRCDPISEHNRLYWYRQTLGQGPEFLTYFQNEAQLEKSRLLSDRFSAERPKGSFSTLEIQRTEQGDSAMYLCASSLATGGWGNEQFFGPGTRLTVL.

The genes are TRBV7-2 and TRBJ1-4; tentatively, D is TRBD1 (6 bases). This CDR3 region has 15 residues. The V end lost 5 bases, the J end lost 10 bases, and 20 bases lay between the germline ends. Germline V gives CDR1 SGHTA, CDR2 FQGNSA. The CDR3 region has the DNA TGTGCCAGCAGCCCTGCGGTCGGGGGCGGGGGAAAACTGTTTTTT. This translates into CASSPAVGGGGKLFF.

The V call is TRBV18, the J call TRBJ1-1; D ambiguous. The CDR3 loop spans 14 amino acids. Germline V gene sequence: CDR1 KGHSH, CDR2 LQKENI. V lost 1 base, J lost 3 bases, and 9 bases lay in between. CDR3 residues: CASSPRGYDTEAFF. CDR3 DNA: TGTGCCAGCTCACCACGAGGGTACGACACTGAAGCTTTCTTT.